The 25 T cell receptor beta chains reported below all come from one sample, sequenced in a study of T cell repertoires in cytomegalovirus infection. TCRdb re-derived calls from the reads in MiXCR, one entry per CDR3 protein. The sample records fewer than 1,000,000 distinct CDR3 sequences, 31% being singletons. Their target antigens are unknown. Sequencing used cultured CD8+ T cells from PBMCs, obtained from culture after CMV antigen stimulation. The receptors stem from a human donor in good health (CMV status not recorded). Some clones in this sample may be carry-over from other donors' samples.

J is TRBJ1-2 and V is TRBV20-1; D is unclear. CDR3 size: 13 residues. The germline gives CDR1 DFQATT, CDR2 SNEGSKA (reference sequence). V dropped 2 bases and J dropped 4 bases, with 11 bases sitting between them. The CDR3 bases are TGCAGTGCTAGACCTGAGCTGTTCTATGGCTACACCTTC. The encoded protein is CSARPELFYGYTF.

The DNA for the CDR3 is TGTGCCACCCACCGTAGCGGCACAGATACGCAGTATTTT. This sequence encodes CATHRSGTDTQYF. The V call is TRBV19, the J call TRBJ2-3; a weak D match, TRBD2 (5 bases). Trimming shortened V by 10 bases and J by 1 base, and 12 bases separated the two germline ends. Germline V gives CDR1 LNHDA, CDR2 SQIVND (reference sequence). The CDR3 sequence is 13 residues long.

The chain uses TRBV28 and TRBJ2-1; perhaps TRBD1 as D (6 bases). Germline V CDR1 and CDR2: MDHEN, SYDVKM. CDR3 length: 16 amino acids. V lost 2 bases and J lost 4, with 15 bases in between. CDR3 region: CASSLRQGSFYNEQFF. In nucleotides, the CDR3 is TGTGCCAGCAGTTTAAGGCAGGGGTCCTTTTACAATGAGCAGTTCTTC.

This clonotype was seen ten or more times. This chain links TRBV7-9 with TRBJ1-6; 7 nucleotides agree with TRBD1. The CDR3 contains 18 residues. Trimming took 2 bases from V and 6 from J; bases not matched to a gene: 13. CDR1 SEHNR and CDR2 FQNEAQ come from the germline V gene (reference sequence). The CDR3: CASSLPPTDRVGNSPLHF. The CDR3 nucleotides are TGTGCCAGCAGCTTACCACCCACTGACAGGGTCGGTAATTCACCCCTCCACTTT.

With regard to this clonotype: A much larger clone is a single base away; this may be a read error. This chain's CDR3 is CASSLYVYRFEGTGELFF. The CDR3 DNA is TGTGCCAGCAGCTTATATGTCTATCGGTTTGAAGGCACCGGGGAGCTGTTTTTT. The rearrangement links TRBV7-2 to TRBJ2-2, with D hard to call. Trimming shortened V by 2 bases and J by 4 bases, and 20 bases separated the two germline ends. This CDR3 is 18 amino acids long. Germline V gene sequence: CDR1 SGHTA, CDR2 FQGNSA.

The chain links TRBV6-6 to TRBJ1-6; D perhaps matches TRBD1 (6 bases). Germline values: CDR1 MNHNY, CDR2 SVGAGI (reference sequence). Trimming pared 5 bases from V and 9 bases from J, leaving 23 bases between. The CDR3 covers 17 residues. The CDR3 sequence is CASSPPSGGGISSPLHF. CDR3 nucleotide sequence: TGTGCCAGCAGTCCGCCCTCCGGTGGGGGCATCAGTTCACCCCTCCACTTT.

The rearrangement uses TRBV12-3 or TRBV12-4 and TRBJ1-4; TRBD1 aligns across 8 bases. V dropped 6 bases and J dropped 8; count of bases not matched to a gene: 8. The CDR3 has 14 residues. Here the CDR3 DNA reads TGTGCCAGCAGCAAGGTCAGGGGGCTCGAAAAACTGTTTTTT. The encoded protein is CASSKVRGLEKLFF.

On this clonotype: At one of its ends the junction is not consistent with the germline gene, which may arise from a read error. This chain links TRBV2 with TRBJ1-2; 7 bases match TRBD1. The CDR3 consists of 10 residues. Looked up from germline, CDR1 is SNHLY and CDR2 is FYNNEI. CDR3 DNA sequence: TGTGCCAGCAGGGGGGACAGCTCAAGCTTC. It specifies CASRGDSSSF.

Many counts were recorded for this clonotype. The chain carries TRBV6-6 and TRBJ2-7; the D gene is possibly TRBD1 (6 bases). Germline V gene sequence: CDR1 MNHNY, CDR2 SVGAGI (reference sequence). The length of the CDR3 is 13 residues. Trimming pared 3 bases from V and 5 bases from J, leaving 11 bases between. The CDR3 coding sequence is TGTGCCAGCAGTTATTCGGACAGTGACGAGCAGTACGTC. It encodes CASSYSDSDEQYV.

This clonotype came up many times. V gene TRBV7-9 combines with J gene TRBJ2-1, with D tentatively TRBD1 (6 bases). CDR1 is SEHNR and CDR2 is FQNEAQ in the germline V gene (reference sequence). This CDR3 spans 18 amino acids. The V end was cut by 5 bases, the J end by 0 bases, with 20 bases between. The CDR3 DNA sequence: TGTGCCAGCAGCATTAGCTTCAGGGGAGAGCGCTCCTACAATGAGCAGTTCTTC. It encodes CASSISFRGERSYNEQFF.

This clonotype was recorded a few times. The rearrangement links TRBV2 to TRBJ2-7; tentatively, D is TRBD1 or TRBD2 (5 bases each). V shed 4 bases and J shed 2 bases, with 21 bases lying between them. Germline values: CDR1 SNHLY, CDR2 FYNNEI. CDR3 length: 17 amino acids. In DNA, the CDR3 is TGTGCCAGCAGTGTTTCCGGGACGGAAGCCTTTACCTACGAGCAGTACTTC. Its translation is CASSVSGTEAFTYEQYF. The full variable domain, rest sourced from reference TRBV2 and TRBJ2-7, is EPEVTQTPSHQVTQMGQEVILRCVPISNHLYFYWYRQILGQKVEFLVSFYNNEISEKSEIFDDQFSVERPDGSNFTLKIRSTKLEDSAMYFCASSVSGTEAFTYEQYFGPGTRLTVT.

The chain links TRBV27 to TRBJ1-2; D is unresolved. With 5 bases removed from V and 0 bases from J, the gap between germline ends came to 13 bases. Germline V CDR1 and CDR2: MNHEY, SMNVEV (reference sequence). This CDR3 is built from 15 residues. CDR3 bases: TGTGCCAGCAGTCCCTCCCTCGGCGCTAACTATGGCTACACCTTC. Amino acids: CASSPSLGANYGYTF.

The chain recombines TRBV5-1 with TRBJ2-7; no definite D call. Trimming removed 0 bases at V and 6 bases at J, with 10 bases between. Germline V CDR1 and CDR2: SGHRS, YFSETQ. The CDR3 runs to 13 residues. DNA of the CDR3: TGCGCCAGCAGCTTGGTCCCAGGCGGCGAGCAGTACGTC. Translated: CASSLVPGGEQYV.

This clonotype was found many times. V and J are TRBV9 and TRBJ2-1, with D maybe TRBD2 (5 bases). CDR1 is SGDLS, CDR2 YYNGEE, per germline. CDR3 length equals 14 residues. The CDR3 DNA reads TGTGCTTCTACCACGGGGTCTTCCTACAATGAGCAGTTCTTC. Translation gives CASTTGSSYNEQFF.

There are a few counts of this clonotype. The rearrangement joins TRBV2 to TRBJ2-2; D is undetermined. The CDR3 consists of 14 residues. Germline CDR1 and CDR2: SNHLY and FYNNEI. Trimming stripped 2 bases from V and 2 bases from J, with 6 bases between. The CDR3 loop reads CASSEISNTGELFF. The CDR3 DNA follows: TGTGCCAGCAGTGAAATAAGTAACACCGGGGAGCTGTTTTTT.

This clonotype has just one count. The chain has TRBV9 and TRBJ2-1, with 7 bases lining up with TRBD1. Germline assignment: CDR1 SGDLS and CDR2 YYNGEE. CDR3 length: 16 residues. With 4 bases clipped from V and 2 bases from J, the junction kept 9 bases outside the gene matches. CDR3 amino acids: CASSPDRTFTYNEQFF. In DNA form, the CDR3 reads TGTGCCAGCAGCCCGGACAGGACCTTTACCTACAATGAGCAGTTCTTC. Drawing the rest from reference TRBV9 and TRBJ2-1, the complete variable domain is DSGVTQTPKHLITATGQRVTLRCSPRSGDLSVYWYQQSLDQGLQFLIQYYNGEERAKGNILERFSAQQFPDLHSELNLSSLELGDSALYFCASSPDRTFTYNEQFFGPGTRLTVL.

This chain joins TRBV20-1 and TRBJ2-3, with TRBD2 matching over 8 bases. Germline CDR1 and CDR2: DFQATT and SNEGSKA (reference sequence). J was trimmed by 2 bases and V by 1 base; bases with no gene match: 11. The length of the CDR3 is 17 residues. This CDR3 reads CSARVGGGGLHTDTQYF. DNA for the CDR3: TGCAGTGCTAGAGTGGGAGGCGGGGGGCTCCACACAGATACGCAGTATTTT.

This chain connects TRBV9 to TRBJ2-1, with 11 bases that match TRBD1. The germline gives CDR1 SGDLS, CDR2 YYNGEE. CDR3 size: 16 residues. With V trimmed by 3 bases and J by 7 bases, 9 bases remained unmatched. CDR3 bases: TGTGCCAGCAGCGGATCCGGGACAGGGGGGGAGAATGAGCAGTTCTTC. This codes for CASSGSGTGGENEQFF. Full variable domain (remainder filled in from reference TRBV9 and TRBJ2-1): DSGVTQTPKHLITATGQRVTLRCSPRSGDLSVYWYQQSLDQGLQFLIQYYNGEERAKGNILERFSAQQFPDLHSELNLSSLELGDSALYFCASSGSGTGGENEQFFGPGTRLTVL.

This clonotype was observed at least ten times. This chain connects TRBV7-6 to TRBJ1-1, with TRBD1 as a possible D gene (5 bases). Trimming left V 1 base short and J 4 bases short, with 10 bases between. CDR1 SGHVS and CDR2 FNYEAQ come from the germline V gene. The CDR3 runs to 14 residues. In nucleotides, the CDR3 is TGTGCCAGCAGCTTAGGTCCAGGGAGCACTGAAGCTTTCTTT. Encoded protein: CASSLGPGSTEAFF.

Here the CDR3 reads CASSPYPRNYGYTF. As DNA, the CDR3 is TGTGCCAGCAGCCCCTACCCGAGGAACTATGGCTACACCTTC. The rearrangement links TRBV7-3 to TRBJ1-2; D is undetermined. The V end was cut by 5 bases, the J end by 2 bases, with 12 bases between. This CDR3 has 14 residues. CDR1 SGHTA and CDR2 FQGTGA come from the germline V gene.

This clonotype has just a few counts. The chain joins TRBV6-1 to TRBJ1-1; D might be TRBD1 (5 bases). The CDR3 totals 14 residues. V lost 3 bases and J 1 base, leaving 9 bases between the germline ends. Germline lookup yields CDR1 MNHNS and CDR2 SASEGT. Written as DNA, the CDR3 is TGTGCCAGCAGTGAGACAGCGTCGAACACTGAAGCTTTCTTT. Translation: CASSETASNTEAFF.

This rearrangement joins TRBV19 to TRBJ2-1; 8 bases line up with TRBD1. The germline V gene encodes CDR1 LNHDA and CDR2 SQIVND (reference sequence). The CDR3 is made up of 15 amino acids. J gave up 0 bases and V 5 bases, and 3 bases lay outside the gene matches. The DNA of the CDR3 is TGTGCCAGTAGTTTGGACAGGGCCTCCTACAATGAGCAGTTCTTC. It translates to CASSLDRASYNEQFF. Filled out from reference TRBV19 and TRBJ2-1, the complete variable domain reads DGGITQSPKYLFRKEGQNVTLSCEQNLNHDAMYWYRQDPGQGLRLIYYSQIVNDFQKGDIAEGYSVSREKKESFPLTVTSAQKNPTAFYLCASSLDRASYNEQFFGPGTRLTVL.

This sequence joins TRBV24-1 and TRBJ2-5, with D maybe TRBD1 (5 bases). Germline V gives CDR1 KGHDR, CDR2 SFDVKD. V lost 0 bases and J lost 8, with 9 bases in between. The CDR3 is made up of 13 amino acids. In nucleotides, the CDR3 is TGTGCCACCAGTGATTTGCAAGGACAAACCCAGTACTTC. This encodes CATSDLQGQTQYF.

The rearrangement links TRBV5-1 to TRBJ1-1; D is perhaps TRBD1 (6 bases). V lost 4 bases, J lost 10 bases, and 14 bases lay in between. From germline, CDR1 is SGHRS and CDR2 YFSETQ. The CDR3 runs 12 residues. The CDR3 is CASSPGHYGAFF. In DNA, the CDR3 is TGCGCCAGCAGCCCGGGACATTACGGAGCTTTCTTT. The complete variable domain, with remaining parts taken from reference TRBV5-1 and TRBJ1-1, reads KAGVTQTPRYLIKTRGQQVTLSCSPISGHRSVSWYQQTPGQGLQFLFEYFSETQRNKGNFPGRFSGRQFSNSRSEMNVSTLELGDSALYLCASSPGHYGAFFGQGTRLTVV.

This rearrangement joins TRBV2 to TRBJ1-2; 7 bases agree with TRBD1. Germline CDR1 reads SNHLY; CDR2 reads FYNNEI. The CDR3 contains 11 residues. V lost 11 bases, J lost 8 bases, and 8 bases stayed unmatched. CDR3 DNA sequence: TGTGCCGCCAGGGGGATCAACGGCTACACCTTC. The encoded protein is CAARGINGYTF.